Sequencing of this T cell receptor beta chain was carried out in a study of post-analysis software for immune sequencing data. Study summary: Included among the disease courses, which were recorded for the cohort, were relapsing-remitting, secondary progressive and progressive-relapsing multiple sclerosis. Findings and caveats of the study: Relative to controls, patients had five TRBV segments at higher frequency, with TRBV5-6, TRBV5-1 and TRBV20-1 among these.

Germline CDR1 reads MNHEY; CDR2 reads SMNVEV (reference sequence). Losses at the gene ends were 0 bases for V and 4 bases for J; bases not matched to a gene: 7. This CDR3 is built from 16 residues. Unique molecular identifiers were built into the TCR beta cDNA libraries. Each CDR3 protein is one row after TCRdb ran MiXCR on the PCR reads. The sample consists of 750,000 to 950,000 distinct CDR3 sequences, 46% of them appearing once. This clonotype came up a few times. What it binds is not known. Sequences were obtained from blood. V is TRBV27 and J is TRBJ2-5; 8 bases line up with TRBD1. This clonotype was sampled from a girl under 18 with multiple sclerosis. The CDR3 here is CASSLSYTGQGETQYF. CDR3 nucleotides: TGTGCCAGCAGTTTATCGTATACCGGACAGGGAGAGACCCAGTACTTC.